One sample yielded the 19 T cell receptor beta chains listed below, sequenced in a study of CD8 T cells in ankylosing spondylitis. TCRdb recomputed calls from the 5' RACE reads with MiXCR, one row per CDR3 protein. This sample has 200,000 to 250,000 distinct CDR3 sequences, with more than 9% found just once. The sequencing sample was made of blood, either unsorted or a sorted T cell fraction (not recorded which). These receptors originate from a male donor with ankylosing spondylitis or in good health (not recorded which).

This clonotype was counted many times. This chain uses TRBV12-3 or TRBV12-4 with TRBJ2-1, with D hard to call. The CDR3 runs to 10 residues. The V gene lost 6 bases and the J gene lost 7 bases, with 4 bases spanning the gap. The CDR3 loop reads CASSSNEQFF. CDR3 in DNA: TGTGCCAGCAGCTCTAATGAGCAGTTCTTC.

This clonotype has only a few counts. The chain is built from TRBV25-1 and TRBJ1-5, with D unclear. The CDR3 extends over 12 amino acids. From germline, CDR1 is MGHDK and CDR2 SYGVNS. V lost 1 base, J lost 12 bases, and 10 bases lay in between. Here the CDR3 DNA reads TGTGCCAGCAGTGAATCCGGTCTGTTCCAGCATTTT. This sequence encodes CASSESGLFQHF.

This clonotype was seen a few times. The CDR3 nucleotides read TGTGCCAGCAGCCCCCGTCCCGGCGAGCAGTACTTC. This codes for CASSPRPGEQYF. The chain couples TRBV28 to TRBJ2-7; D unresolved. V was clipped by 6 bases and J by 6 bases, with 12 bases between them. Per the germline V gene, CDR1 is MDHEN and CDR2 is SYDVKM. The CDR3 sequence is 12 residues long.

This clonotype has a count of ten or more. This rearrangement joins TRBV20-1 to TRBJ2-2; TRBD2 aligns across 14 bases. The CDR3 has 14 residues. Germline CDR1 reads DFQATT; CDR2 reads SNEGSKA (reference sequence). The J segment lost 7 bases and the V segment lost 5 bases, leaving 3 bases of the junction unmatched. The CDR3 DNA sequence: TGCAGTGCTCGACTAGCGGGGGGGCACGGGGAGCTGTTTTTT. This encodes CSARLAGGHGELFF.

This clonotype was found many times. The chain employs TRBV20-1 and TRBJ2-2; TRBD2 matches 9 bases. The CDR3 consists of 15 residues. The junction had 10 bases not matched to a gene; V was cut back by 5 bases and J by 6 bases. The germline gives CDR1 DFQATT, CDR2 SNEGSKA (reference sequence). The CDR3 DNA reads TGCAGTGCTGGGCGGGGGGGTGTAGGAGCCGGGGAGCTGTTTTTT. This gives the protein CSAGRGGVGAGELFF.

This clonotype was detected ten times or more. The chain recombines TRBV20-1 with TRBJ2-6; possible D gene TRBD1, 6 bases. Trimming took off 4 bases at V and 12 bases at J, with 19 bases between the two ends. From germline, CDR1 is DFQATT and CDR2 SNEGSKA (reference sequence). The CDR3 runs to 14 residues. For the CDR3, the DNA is TGCAGTGCTAACGCAGGGGACAAAAGCGGCGTCCTGACTTTC. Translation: CSANAGDKSGVLTF.

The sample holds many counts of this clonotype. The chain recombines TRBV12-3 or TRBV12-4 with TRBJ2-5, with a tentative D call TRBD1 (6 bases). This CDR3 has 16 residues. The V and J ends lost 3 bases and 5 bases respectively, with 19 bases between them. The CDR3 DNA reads TGTGCCAGCAGTTTTTTATTGCCAGGGGCGATCGAGACCCAGTACTTC. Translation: CASSFLLPGAIETQYF.

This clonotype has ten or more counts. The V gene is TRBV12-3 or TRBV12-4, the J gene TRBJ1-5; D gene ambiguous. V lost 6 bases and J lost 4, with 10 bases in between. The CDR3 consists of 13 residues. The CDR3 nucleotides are TGTGCCAGCAGCCTAAACGCTAATCAGCCCCAGCATTTT. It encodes CASSLNANQPQHF.

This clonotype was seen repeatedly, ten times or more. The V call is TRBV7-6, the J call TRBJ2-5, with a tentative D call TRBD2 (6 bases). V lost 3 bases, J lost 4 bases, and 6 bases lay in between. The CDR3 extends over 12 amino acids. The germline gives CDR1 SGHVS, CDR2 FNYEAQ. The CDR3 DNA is TGTGCCAGCAGCTTCGGGGGAGAGACCCAGTACTTC. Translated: CASSFGGETQYF.

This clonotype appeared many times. CDR3 bases: TGCGCCAGCAGCGGTCAGGGGTCAGAGACCCAGTACTTC. It yields the protein CASSGQGSETQYF. The V call is TRBV5-1, the J call TRBJ2-5; perhaps TRBD1 as D (6 bases). Germline-derived CDR1 and CDR2 are SGHRS and YFSETQ. CDR3 length: 13 amino acids. V was pared by 4 bases and J by 4 bases, with 11 bases between. Using reference TRBV5-1 and TRBJ2-5 for the parts outside the CDR3, the full variable domain is KAGVTQTPRYLIKTRGQQVTLSCSPISGHRSVSWYQQTPGQGLQFLFEYFSETQRNKGNFPGRFSGRQFSNSRSEMNVSTLELGDSALYLCASSGQGSETQYFGPGTRLLVL.

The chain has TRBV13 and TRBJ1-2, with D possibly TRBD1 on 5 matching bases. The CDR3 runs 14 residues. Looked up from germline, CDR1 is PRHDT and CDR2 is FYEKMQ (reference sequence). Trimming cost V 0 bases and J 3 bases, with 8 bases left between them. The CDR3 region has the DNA TGTGCCAGCAGCTTAGGCCTGGGGCACTATGGCTACACCTTC. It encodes CASSLGLGHYGYTF.

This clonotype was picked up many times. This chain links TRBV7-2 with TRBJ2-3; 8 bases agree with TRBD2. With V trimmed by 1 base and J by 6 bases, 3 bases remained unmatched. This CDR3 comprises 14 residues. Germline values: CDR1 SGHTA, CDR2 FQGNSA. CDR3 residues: CASSLVGLVDTQYF. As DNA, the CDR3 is TGTGCCAGCAGCTTAGTGGGACTAGTCGATACGCAGTATTTT. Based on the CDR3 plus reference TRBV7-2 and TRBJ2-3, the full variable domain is GAGVSQSPSNKVTEKGKDVELRCDPISGHTALYWYRQSLGQGLEFLIYFQGNSAPDKSGLPSDRFSAERTGGSVSTLTIQRTQQEDSAVYLCASSLVGLVDTQYFGPGTRLTVL.

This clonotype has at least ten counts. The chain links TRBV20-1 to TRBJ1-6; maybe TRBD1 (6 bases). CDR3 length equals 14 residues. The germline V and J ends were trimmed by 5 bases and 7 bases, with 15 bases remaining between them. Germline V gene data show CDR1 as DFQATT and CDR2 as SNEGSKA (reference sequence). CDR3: CSADGSDRNSPLHF. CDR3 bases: TGCAGTGCTGATGGGTCGGACAGAAATTCACCCCTCCACTTT.

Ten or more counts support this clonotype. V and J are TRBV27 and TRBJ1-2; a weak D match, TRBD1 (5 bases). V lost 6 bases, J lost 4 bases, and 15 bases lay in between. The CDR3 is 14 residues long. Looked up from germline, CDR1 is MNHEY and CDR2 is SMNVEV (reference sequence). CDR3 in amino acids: CASRPQGETYGYTF. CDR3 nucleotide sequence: TGTGCCAGCAGACCGCAGGGAGAAACCTATGGCTACACCTTC.

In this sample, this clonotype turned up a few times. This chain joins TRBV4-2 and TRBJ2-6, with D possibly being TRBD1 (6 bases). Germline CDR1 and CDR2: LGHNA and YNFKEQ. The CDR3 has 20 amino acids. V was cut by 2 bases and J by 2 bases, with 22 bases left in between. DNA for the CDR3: TGTGCCAGCAGCCAAAGAGTCTCGGGACACAAAGAGGCTGGGGCCAACGTCCTGACTTTC. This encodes CASSQRVSGHKEAGANVLTF.

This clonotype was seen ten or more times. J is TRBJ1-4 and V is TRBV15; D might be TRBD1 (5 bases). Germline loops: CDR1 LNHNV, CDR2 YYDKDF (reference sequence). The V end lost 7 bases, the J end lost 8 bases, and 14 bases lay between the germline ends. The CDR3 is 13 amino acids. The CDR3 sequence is CATNPGHQEKLFF. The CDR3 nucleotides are TGTGCCACCAACCCAGGACATCAGGAAAAACTGTTTTTT.

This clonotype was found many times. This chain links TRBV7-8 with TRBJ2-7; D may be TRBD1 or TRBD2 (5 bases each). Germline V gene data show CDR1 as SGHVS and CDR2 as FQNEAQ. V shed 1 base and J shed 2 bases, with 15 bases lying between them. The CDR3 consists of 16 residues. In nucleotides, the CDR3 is TGTGCCAGCAGCTTAGGGACTCGGGACCCTACCTACGAGCAGTACTTC. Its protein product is CASSLGTRDPTYEQYF. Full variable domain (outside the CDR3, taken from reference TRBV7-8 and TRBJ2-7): GAGVSQSPRYKVAKRGQDVALRCDPISGHVSLFWYQQALGQGPEFLTYFQNEAQLDKSGLPSDRFFAERPEGSVSTLKIQRTQQEDSAVYLCASSLGTRDPTYEQYFGPGTRLTVT.

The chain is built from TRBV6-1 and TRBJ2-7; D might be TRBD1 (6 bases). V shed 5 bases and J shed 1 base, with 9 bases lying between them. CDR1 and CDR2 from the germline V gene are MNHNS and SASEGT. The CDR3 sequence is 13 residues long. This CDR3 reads CASSTQGSYEQYF. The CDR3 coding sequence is TGTGCCAGCAGTACCCAGGGGTCCTACGAGCAGTACTTC.

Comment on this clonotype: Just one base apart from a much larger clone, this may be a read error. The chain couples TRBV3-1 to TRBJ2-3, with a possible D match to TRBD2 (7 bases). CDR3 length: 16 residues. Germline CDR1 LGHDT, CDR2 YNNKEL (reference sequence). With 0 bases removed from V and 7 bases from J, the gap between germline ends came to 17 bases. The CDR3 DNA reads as TGTGCCAGCAGCCAAGAAGGGGGGGGCGTCCAACATACGCAGTATTTT. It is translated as CASSQEGGGVQHTQYF.